A single sample is the source of the 14 T cell receptor beta chains below, sequenced in a study of blood T cell repertoires in COVID-19. TCRdb's copy holds only in-frame clones and misses some; the assay was immunoSEQ multiplex PCR. The sample includes 290,000 or so clones, about four fifths seen only once; the top ten take about 5%. Sequenced: PBMCs or T cells enriched from blood (not recorded which). Every receptor here comes from a man aged 40-49 years who had been exposed to COVID-19.

This chain's CDR3 is CASSAAPRVDTQYF. The CDR3 region has the DNA TGTGCCAGCAGCGCGGCGCCTCGGGTAGATACGCAGTATTTT. The chain carries TRBV9 and TRBJ2-3; D not certain. The germline V gene encodes CDR1 SGDLS and CDR2 YYNGEE. The CDR3 length is 14 residues. V shed 3 bases and J shed 5 bases, with 13 bases lying between them.

Comments on this clone: Other DNA sequences within the sample encode an identical CDR3. CDR3 sequence (DNA): TGCGCCAGCAGCCCCCGGGGACAGGGAGCCTACAATGAGCAGTTCTTC. Translated: CASSPRGQGAYNEQFF. This chain uses TRBV5-1 with TRBJ2-1, with TRBD1 matching 9 bases. This CDR3 spans 16 amino acids. From germline, CDR1 is SGHRS and CDR2 YFSETQ. V lost 4 bases, J lost 2 bases, and 7 bases stayed unmatched.

This chain joins TRBV12-3 or TRBV12-4 and TRBJ1-1, with D perhaps TRBD1 (6 bases). The CDR3 totals 13 residues. With 6 bases removed from V and 2 bases from J, the gap between germline ends came to 10 bases. CDR3 coding DNA: TGTGCCAGCAGACCGGGACAAAACACTGAAGCTTTCTTT. This codes for CASRPGQNTEAFF.

J is TRBJ2-7 and V is TRBV6-5, with D maybe TRBD2 (6 bases). Looked up from germline, CDR1 is MNHEY and CDR2 is SVGAGI. The CDR3 runs to 15 residues. V dropped 2 bases and J dropped 2 bases, with 13 bases sitting between them. This CDR3 reads CASSYASGSTYEQYF. In nucleotides, the CDR3 is TGTGCCAGCAGTTACGCATCCGGGAGCACCTACGAGCAGTACTTC.

The chain's CDR3 is CATSDRTREQFF. CDR3 coding DNA: TGTGCCACCAGTGACCGCACTAGGGAGCAGTTCTTC. V is TRBV24-1 and J is TRBJ2-1, with D maybe TRBD2 (5 bases). Trimming stripped 4 bases from V and 10 bases from J, with 10 bases between. CDR1 is KGHDR, CDR2 SFDVKD, per germline. This CDR3 spans 12 amino acids.

The chain carries TRBV18 and TRBJ1-5, with TRBD1 as a possible D gene (5 bases). Between the trimmed V and J ends, which lost 2 bases and 9 bases, there was a span of 14 bases. The CDR3 has 14 amino acids. Germline V gene sequence: CDR1 KGHSH, CDR2 LQKENI. CDR3 region: CASSPEPGVGPQHF. In DNA, the CDR3 is TGTGCCAGCTCACCAGAGCCGGGGGTAGGGCCCCAGCATTTT.

The V call is TRBV30, the J call TRBJ2-3; D is undetermined. This CDR3 spans 14 amino acids. Germline V lookup: CDR1 GTSNPN, CDR2 SVGIG (reference sequence). Trimming took off 2 bases at V and 0 bases at J, with 9 bases between the two ends. This CDR3 reads CAWSTSASTDTQYF. DNA for the CDR3: TGTGCCTGGAGTACCAGCGCTAGCACAGATACGCAGTATTTT. Based on the CDR3 plus reference TRBV30 and TRBJ2-3, the full variable domain is SQTIHQWPATLVQPVGSPLSLECTVEGTSNPNLYWYRQAAGRGLQLLFYSVGIGQISSEVPQNLSASRPQDRQFILSSKKLLLSDSGFYLCAWSTSASTDTQYFGPGTRLTVL.

This CDR3 is CASTFTGTSGSQGAKNIQYF. CDR3 nucleotides: TGTGCCAGCACTTTTACCGGGACTAGCGGGAGTCAGGGCGCCAAAAACATTCAGTACTTC. The chain is built from TRBV27 and TRBJ2-4, with 14 bases that match TRBD2. With 7 bases clipped from V and 1 base from J, the junction kept 15 bases outside the gene matches. This CDR3 has 20 amino acids. Per germline, CDR1 MNHEY and CDR2 SMNVEV (reference sequence).

This sequence joins TRBV6-6 and TRBJ2-5; the D gene is possibly TRBD2 (5 bases). The CDR3 extends over 15 amino acids. Looked up from germline, CDR1 is MNHNY and CDR2 is SVGAGI (reference sequence). The V gene lost 7 bases and the J gene lost 1 base, with 16 bases spanning the gap. As DNA, the CDR3 is TGTGCCAGCAATAAGGACTCACTTTCCCAAGAGACCCAGTACTTC. Translating gives CASNKDSLSQETQYF.

This rearrangement joins TRBV10-3 to TRBJ2-5, with D perhaps matching TRBD1 (5 bases). This CDR3 has 15 residues. Germline V gene sequence: CDR1 ENHRY, CDR2 SYGVKD. V was trimmed by 3 bases and J by 5 bases, leaving 16 bases between them. Here the CDR3 reads CAISDPDQGRETQYF. CDR3 in DNA: TGTGCCATCAGTGACCCTGATCAGGGTAGGGAGACCCAGTACTTC.

The rearrangement joins TRBV5-6 to TRBJ2-7; the match to TRBD2 covers 7 bases. The junction had 14 bases not matched to a gene; V was cut back by 1 base and J by 7 bases. Germline assignment: CDR1 SGHDT and CDR2 YYEEEE. The CDR3 totals 16 residues. The CDR3 protein is CASSLMGPLAFREQYF. The CDR3 bases are TGTGCCAGCAGCTTGATGGGACCACTAGCGTTCAGAGAGCAGTACTTC.

The chain has TRBV18 and TRBJ2-3; a possible D gene is TRBD1 (5 bases). Germline V gene sequence: CDR1 KGHSH, CDR2 LQKENI. The CDR3 extends over 17 amino acids. V lost 5 bases, J lost 1 base, and 19 bases lay in between. The CDR3 DNA is TGTGCCAGCTCATGGTTCGTTATTGGCAGGGGCACAGATACGCAGTATTTT. Encoded protein: CASSWFVIGRGTDTQYF. The full variable domain, with the rest looked up from reference TRBV18 and TRBJ2-3, is NAGVMQNPRHLVRRRGQEARLRCSPMKGHSHVYWYRQLPEEGLKFMVYLQKENIIDESGMPKERFSAEFPKEGPSILRIQQVVRGDSAAYFCASSWFVIGRGTDTQYFGPGTRLTVL.

V usage is TRBV10-1 and J usage is TRBJ2-1; possible D gene TRBD1, 6 bases. The CDR3 covers 15 residues. The V and J ends lost 3 bases and 6 bases respectively, with 15 bases between them. CDR1 is WNHNN, CDR2 SYGVQD, per germline (reference sequence). The CDR3 is CASSDRGQKGNEQFF. DNA for the CDR3: TGCGCCAGCAGTGACCGAGGACAGAAAGGCAATGAGCAGTTCTTC.

This chain links TRBV19 with TRBJ1-5, with D uncertain. This CDR3 contains 18 residues. Trimming cost V 3 bases and J 3 bases, with 21 bases left between them. CDR1 is LNHDA and CDR2 is SQIVND in the germline V gene (reference sequence). CDR3 sequence: CASSIYASPRHPNQPQHF. CDR3 bases: TGTGCCAGTAGTATCTATGCCTCACCCCGACACCCCAATCAGCCCCAGCATTTT. Full variable domain (remainder filled in from reference TRBV19 and TRBJ1-5): DGGITQSPKYLFRKEGQNVTLSCEQNLNHDAMYWYRQDPGQGLRLIYYSQIVNDFQKGDIAEGYSVSREKKESFPLTVTSAQKNPTAFYLCASSIYASPRHPNQPQHFGDGTRLSIL.